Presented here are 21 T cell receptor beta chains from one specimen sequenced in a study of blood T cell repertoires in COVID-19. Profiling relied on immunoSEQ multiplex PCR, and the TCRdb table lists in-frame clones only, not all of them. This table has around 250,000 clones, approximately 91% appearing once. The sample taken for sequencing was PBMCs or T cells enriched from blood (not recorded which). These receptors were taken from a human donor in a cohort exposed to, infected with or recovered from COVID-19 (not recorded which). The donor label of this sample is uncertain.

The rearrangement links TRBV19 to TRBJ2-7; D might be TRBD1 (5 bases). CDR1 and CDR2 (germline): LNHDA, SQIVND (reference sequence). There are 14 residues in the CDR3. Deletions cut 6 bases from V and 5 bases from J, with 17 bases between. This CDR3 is CASRPVGRLHEQYF. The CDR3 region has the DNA TGTGCCAGTAGGCCCGTGGGGCGCCTCCACGAGCAGTACTTC.

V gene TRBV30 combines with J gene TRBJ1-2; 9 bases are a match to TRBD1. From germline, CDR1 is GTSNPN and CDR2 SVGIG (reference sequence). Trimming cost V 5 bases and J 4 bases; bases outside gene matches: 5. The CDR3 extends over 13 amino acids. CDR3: CAWLDRGSYGYTF. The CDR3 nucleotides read TGTGCCTGGCTGGACAGGGGAAGCTATGGCTACACCTTC.

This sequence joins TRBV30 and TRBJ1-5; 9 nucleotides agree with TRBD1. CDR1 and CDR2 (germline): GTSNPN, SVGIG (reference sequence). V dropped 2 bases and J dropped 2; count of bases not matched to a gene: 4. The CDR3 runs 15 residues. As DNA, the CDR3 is TGTGCCTGGAGTCCGGGACAGGGAGGCAATCAGCCCCAGCATTTT. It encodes CAWSPGQGGNQPQHF.

The DNA of the CDR3 is TGCAGCGTCCGGGACAGCACCTACGAGCAGTACTTC. This codes for CSVRDSTYEQYF. The V gene is TRBV29-1, the J gene TRBJ2-7; TRBD1 agrees at 7 bases. Germline V gives CDR1 SQVTM, CDR2 ANQGSEA. With 6 bases clipped from V and 2 bases from J, the junction kept 4 bases outside the gene matches. CDR3 length: 12 residues.

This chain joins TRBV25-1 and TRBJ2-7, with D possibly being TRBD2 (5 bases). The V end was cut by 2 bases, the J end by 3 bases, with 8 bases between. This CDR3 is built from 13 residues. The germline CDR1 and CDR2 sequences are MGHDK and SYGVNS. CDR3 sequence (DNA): TGTGCCAGCAGTGAACTTCGGGACTACGAGCAGTACTTC. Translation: CASSELRDYEQYF.

CDR3 sequence reads: CASSPRQGQETQYF. CDR3 DNA: TGTGCCAGCAGCCCCCGGCAGGGGCAAGAGACCCAGTACTTC. This chain connects TRBV7-9 to TRBJ2-5; maybe TRBD1 (6 bases). The CDR3 has 14 residues. In germline, CDR1 is SEHNR, CDR2 FQNEAQ (reference sequence). V lost 5 bases and J 2 bases, leaving 12 bases between the germline ends.

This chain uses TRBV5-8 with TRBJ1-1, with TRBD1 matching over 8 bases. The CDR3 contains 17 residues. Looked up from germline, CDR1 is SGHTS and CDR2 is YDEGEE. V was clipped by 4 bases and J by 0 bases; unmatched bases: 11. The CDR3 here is CASSRSTGAKLNTEAFF. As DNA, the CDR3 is TGTGCCAGCAGCCGCTCGACAGGGGCCAAATTGAACACTGAAGCTTTCTTT.

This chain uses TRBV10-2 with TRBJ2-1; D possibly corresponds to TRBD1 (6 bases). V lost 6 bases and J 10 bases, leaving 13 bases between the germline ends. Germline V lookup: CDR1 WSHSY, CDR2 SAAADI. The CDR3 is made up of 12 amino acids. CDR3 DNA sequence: TGCGCCAGCAGGCCGGGACACCCCGAGCAGTTCTTC. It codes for CASRPGHPEQFF.

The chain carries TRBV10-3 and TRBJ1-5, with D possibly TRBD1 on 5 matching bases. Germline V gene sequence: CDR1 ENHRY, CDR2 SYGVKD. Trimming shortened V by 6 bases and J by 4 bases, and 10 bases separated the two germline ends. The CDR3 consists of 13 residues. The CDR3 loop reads CAISIQANQPQHF. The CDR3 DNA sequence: TGTGCCATCAGCATACAGGCGAATCAGCCCCAGCATTTT.

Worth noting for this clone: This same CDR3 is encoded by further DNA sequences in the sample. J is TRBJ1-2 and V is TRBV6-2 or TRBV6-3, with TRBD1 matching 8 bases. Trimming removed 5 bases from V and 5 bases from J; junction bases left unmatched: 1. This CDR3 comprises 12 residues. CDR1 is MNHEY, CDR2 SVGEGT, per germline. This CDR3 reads CASSRQGYGYTF. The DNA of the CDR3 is TGTGCCAGCAGTCGACAGGGGTATGGCTACACCTTC.

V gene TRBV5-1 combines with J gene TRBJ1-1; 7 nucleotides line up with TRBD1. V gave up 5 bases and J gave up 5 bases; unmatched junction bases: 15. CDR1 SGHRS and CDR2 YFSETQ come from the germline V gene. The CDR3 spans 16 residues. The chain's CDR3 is CASRHPGQQGRTEAFF. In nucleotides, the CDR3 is TGCGCCAGCAGACATCCGGGACAGCAGGGCCGGACTGAAGCTTTCTTT.

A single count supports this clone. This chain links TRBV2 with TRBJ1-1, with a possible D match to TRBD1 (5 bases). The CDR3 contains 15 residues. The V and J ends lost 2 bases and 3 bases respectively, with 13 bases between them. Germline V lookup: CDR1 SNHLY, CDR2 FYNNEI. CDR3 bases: TGTGCCAGCAGTGAACGGACACAGGCTGACACTGAAGCTTTCTTT. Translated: CASSERTQADTEAFF.

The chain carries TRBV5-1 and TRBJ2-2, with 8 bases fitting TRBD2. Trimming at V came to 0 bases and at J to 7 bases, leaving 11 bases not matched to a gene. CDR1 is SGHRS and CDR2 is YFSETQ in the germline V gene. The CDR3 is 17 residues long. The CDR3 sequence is CASSLGAGASLSGELFF. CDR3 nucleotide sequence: TGCGCCAGCAGCTTGGGAGCGGGGGCCTCGTTGAGCGGGGAGCTGTTTTTT.

The CDR3 protein is CASSLSSGEITYEQYF. CDR3 coding DNA: TGTGCCAGCAGTTTATCAAGCGGGGAAATTACCTACGAGCAGTACTTC. V is TRBV27 and J is TRBJ2-7; TRBD2 matches at 7 bases. The length of the CDR3 is 16 residues. The J segment lost 2 bases and the V segment lost 0 bases, leaving 7 bases of the junction unmatched. From germline, CDR1 is MNHEY and CDR2 SMNVEV (reference sequence).

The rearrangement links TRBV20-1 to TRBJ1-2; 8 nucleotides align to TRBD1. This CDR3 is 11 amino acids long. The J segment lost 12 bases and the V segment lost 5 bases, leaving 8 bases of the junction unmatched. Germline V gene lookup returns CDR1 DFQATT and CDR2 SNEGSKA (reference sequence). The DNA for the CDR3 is TGCAGTGCTCTCCGGGGACAGGACCACACCTTC. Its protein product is CSALRGQDHTF.

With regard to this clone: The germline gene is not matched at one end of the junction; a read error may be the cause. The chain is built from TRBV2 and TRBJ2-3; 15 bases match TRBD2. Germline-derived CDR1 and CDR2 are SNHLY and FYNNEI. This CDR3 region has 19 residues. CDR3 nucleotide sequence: TGTGCCAGCAGTCAAGCCCCCGGGACTAGCGGGGGGCTGCCAGATACGCAGTATTTT. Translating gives CASSQAPGTSGGLPDTQYF.

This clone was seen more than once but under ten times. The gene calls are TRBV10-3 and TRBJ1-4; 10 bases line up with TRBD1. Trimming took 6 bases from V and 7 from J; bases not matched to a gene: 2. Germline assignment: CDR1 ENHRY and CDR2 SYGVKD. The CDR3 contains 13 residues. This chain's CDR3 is CAIRRDRGEKLFF. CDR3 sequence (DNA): TGTGCCATCAGGAGGGACAGGGGTGAAAAACTGTTTTTT.

CDR3 DNA: TGTGCCAGCAGTGATCGGACAGATTCTAATGAAAAACTGTTTTTT. Translation: CASSDRTDSNEKLFF. This chain links TRBV2 with TRBJ1-4, with D tentatively TRBD1 (6 bases). In germline, CDR1 is SNHLY, CDR2 FYNNEI. CDR3 length: 15 residues. Trimming took 3 bases from V and 3 from J, leaving 11 bases between them.

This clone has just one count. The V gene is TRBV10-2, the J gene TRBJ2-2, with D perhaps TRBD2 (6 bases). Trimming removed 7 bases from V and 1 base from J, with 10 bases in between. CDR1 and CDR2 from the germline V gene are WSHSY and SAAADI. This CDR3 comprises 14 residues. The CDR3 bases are TGCGCCAGCAACCCAGCGGGGAACACCGGGGAGCTGTTTTTT. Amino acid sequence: CASNPAGNTGELFF.

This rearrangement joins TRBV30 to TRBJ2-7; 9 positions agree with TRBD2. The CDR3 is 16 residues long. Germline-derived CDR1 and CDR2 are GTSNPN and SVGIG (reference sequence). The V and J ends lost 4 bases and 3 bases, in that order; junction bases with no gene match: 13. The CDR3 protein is CAWNKPGLASHYEQYF. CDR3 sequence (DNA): TGTGCCTGGAACAAGCCGGGACTAGCTTCACACTACGAGCAGTACTTC.

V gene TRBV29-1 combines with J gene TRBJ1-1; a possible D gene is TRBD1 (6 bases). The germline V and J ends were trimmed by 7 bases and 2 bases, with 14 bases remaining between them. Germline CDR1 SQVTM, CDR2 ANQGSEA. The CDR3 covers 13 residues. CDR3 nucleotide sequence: TGCAGCGCTATGACAGGATTCAACACTGAAGCTTTCTTT. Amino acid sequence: CSAMTGFNTEAFF.